This TCR beta chain originates from a study of T cells in Graves' hyperthyroidism and ophthalmopathy. Looked up from germline, CDR1 is SNHLY and CDR2 is FYNNEI. CDR3 length: 14 amino acids. With 5 bases clipped from V and 7 bases from J, the junction kept 6 bases outside the gene matches. Researchers took RNA transcripts and amplified the TCR beta CDR3 regions from them. TCR CDR3 regions were first amplified by RT-PCR with HTBI primers. TCRdb ran MiXCR on the multiplex PCR reads and lists one entry per CDR3 protein. Of about 320,000 distinct CDR3 sequences listed, over 15% are singletons. This clonotype was detected ten times or more.

The material sequenced was blood. The TCR was taken from a man aged 25-45 years with Graves' hyperthyroidism. The chain combines TRBV2 with TRBJ1-1; 11 nucleotides line up with TRBD1. The CDR3 DNA reads as TGTGCCAGCAGTTGGACAGGGGGCTATATTGAAGCTTTCTTT. Translation gives CASSWTGGYIEAFF.